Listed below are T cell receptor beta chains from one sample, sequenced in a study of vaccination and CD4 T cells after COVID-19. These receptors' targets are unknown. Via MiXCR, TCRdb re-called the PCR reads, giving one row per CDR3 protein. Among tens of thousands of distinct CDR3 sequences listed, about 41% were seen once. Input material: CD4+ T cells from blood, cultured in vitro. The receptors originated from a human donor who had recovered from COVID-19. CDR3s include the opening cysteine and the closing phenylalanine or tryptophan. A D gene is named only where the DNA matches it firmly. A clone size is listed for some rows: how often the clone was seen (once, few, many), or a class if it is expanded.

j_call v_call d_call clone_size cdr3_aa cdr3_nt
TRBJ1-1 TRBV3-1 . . CASSQGPPNTEAFF TGTGCCAGCAGCCAAGGACCCCCGAACACTGAAGCTTTCTTT
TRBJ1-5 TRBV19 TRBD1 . CASSIVGTGYSNQPQHF TGTGCCAGTAGTATAGTCGGGACAGGCTATAGCAATCAGCCCCAGCATTTT
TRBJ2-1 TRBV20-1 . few CSAGGRKISYNEQFF TGCAGTGCGGGTGGGAGGAAGATCTCCTACAATGAGCAGTTCTTC
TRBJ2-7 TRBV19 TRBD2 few CASSRASGWMGSEQYF TGTGCCAGTAGTAGAGCTAGCGGGTGGATGGGATCCGAGCAGTACTTC
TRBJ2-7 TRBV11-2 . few CASSLDTEGFRYEQYF TGTGCCAGCAGCTTGGACACGGAGGGGTTTCGCTACGAGCAGTACTTC
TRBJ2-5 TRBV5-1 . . CASSLIVGGETQYF TGCGCCAGCAGCTTGATCGTAGGGGGAGAGACCCAGTACTTC
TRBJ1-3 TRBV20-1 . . CSARDGQTSGNTIYF TGCAGTGCTAGAGACGGACAGACCTCTGGAAACACCATATATTTT
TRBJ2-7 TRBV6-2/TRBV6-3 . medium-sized CASSFSTGRSVYEQYF TGTGCCAGCAGTTTTTCGACGGGTCGGAGCGTCTACGAGCAGTACTTC
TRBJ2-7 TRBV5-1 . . CASSLEGSSPHEQYF TGCGCCAGCAGCTTGGAGGGGAGTAGTCCTCACGAGCAGTACTTC
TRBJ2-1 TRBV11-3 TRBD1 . CASSPPGQGYNEQFF TGTGCCAGCAGCCCACCGGGACAGGGATACAATGAGCAGTTCTTC
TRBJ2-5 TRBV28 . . CASGGTPQETQYF TGTGCCAGCGGAGGGACCCCCCAAGAGACCCAGTACTTC
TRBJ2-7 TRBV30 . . CAWSPGVRGEQYF TGTGCCTGGAGCCCAGGGGTCCGGGGGGAGCAGTACTTC
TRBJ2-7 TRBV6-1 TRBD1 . CASSQTGGIFNEQYF TGTGCCAGCAGTCAGACAGGGGGTATCTTCAACGAGCAGTACTTC
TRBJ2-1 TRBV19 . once CASPGRPYNEQFF TGTGCCAGCCCGGGACGGCCCTACAATGAGCAGTTCTTC
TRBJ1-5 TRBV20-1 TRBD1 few CSARWDRGRGSPNQPQHF TGCAGTGCTAGATGGGACAGGGGGCGCGGATCCCCCAATCAGCCCCAGCATTTT
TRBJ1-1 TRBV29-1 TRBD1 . CSSRDSLMSMNTEAFF TGCAGCTCCCGGGACAGCCTAATGAGCATGAACACTGAAGCTTTCTTT
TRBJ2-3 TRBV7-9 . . CASSLETDTQYF TGTGCCAGCAGCTTAGAGACAGATACGCAGTATTTT
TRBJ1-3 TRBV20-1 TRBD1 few CSAAPAPGTGGNTIYF TGCAGTGCTGCCCCAGCCCCCGGGACAGGAGGAAACACCATATATTTT
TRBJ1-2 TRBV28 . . CASSLRTVYGYTF TGTGCCAGCAGTCTCAGGACAGTCTATGGCTACACCTTC
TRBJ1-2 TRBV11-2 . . CASSLWSNYGYTF TGTGCCAGCAGCTTATGGAGCAACTATGGCTACACCTTC
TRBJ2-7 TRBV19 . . CASSTRGLSGPTEQYF TGTGCCAGTAGTACCCGCGGACTAAGCGGGCCTACTGAGCAGTACTTC
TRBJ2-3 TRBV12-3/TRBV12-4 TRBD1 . CASSPGDRLPDTQYF TGTGCCAGCAGCCCTGGGGACAGGCTACCAGATACGCAGTATTTT
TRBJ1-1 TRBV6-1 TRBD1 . CASSVGTGYDTEAFF TGTGCCAGCAGTGTAGGGACAGGGTACGACACTGAAGCTTTCTTT
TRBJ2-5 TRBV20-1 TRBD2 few CSAPRTSGQETQYF TGCAGTGCCCCCCGGACTAGCGGACAAGAGACCCAGTACTTC
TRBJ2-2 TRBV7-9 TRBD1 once CASSLERDRVLGTGELFF TGTGCCAGCAGCTTAGAACGGGACAGGGTTCTGGGCACCGGGGAGCTGTTTTTT
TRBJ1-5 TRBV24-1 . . CATSGQGNQPQHF TGTGCCACCAGTGGACAGGGCAATCAGCCCCAGCATTTT
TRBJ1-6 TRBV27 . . CASSLGFFSPLHF TGTGCCAGCAGTTTGGGGTTTTTTTCACCCCTCCACTTT
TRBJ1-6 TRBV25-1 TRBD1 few CASRQGGERSLHF TGTGCCAGTCGACAGGGGGGGGAAAGGTCCCTCCACTTT
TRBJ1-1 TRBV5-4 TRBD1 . CASSLQGAGEAFF TGTGCCAGCAGTTTACAGGGGGCCGGTGAAGCTTTCTTT
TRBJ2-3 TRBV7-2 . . CASSLGLLDTQYF TGTGCCAGCAGCTTGGGACTGCTAGATACGCAGTATTTT
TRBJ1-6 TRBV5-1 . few CASSLTGTNSPLHF TGCGCCAGCAGCTTAACGGGAACAAATTCACCCCTCCACTTT
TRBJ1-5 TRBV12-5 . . CASGFQGTQHF TGTGCTAGTGGTTTTCAAGGGACCCAGCATTTT